This TCR beta chain was captured in a study of neurological immune-mediated disorders. This clonotype was found many times. Its target is not known. Study results and caveats: Patients with HTLV-1-associated myelopathy had the highest level of TCR clonal expansion, whereas patients with multiple sclerosis had the lowest level, falling beneath the level found in healthy controls.

The ends lost 6 bases at V and 3 bases at J; junction bases unmatched: 7. The length of the CDR3 is 14 residues. The cDNA came from 5'RACE with 10-nucleotide random UMIs. TCRdb reanalysed the 5' RACE reads using MiXCR and keeps one entry per CDR3 protein. Altogether 45,000 to 50,000 distinct CDR3 sequences are present, over 20% being singletons, with the ten largest covering 20% to 25%. The origin of this receptor is a woman aged 70-85 years in good health. Sequencing was carried out using PBMCs. This chain connects TRBV12-3 or TRBV12-4 to TRBJ2-7, with 8 positions matching TRBD1. CDR3 protein: CASSHLQGDYEQYF. As DNA, the CDR3 is TGTGCCAGCAGCCACCTACAGGGGGACTACGAGCAGTACTTC.